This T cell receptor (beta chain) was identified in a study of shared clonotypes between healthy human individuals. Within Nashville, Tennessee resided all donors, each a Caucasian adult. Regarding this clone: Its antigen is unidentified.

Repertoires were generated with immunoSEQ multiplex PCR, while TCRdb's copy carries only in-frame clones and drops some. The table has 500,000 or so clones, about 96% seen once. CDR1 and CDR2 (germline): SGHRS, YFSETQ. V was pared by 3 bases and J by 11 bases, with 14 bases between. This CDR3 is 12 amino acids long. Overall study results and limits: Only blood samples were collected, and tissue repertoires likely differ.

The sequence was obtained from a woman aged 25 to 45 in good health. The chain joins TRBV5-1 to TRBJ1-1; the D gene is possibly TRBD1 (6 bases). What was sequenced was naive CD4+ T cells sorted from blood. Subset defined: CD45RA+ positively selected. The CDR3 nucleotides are TGCGCCAGCAGCTCCGACAGGATTGTCGCTTTCTTT. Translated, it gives CASSSDRIVAFF. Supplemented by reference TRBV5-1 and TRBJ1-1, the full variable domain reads KAGVTQTPRYLIKTRGQQVTLSCSPISGHRSVSWYQQTPGQGLQFLFEYFSETQRNKGNFPGRFSGRQFSNSRSEMNVSTLELGDSALYLCASSSDRIVAFFGQGTRLTVV.